These T cell receptor beta chains were read from a single sample in a study of blood T cells in healthy people across ages. From the 5' RACE reads, TCRdb called clonotypes with MiXCR, one entry per CDR3 protein. The sample carries about 650,000 distinct CDR3 sequences, about 32% recorded once. The sample was blood. The source of these receptors is a woman older than 75 in good health. Each CDR3 is given with its conserved first and last residue. The order of the fields is J gene, D gene, clone size, V gene, CDR3 DNA, CDR3 protein. D genes are given only for firm matches. Clone size is not always given. Where it is, it says once, few, many or a class for expanded clones.

j_call: TRBJ2-7
d_call: -
clone_size: many
v_call: TRBV2
cdr3_nt: TGTGCCAGCAGTGAGCAGACGTCCTACGAGCAGTACTTC
cdr3_aa: CASSEQTSYEQYF

j_call: TRBJ2-7
d_call: -
clone_size: -
v_call: TRBV29-1
cdr3_nt: TGCAGCGTGGCGAAACTAAACTCCTACGAGCAGTACTTC
cdr3_aa: CSVAKLNSYEQYF

j_call: TRBJ2-1
d_call: -
clone_size: -
v_call: TRBV20-1
cdr3_nt: TGCGGTGGGGCTTCCCAGAACAATGAGCAGTTCTTC
cdr3_aa: CGGASQNNEQFF

j_call: TRBJ1-6
d_call: TRBD1
clone_size: -
v_call: TRBV7-3
cdr3_nt: TGTGCCAGCAGCTTCGGGACAGGAGATAATTCACCCCTCCACTTT
cdr3_aa: CASSFGTGDNSPLHF

j_call: TRBJ1-1
d_call: TRBD1
clone_size: -
v_call: TRBV27
cdr3_nt: TGTGCCAGCAGCACCAGGACAGGGATGGTCACTGAAGCTTTCTTT
cdr3_aa: CASSTRTGMVTEAFF

j_call: TRBJ2-3
d_call: -
clone_size: -
v_call: TRBV7-2
cdr3_nt: TGTACCAGCAGCCGGACAGTTGGTACGCAGTATTTT
cdr3_aa: CTSSRTVGTQYF

j_call: TRBJ2-7
d_call: TRBD2
clone_size: -
v_call: TRBV7-2
cdr3_nt: TGTGCCAGCAGCTTAGAATGGCTAGCGGGAACCGAGCAGTACTTC
cdr3_aa: CASSLEWLAGTEQYF

j_call: TRBJ2-3
d_call: TRBD2
clone_size: -
v_call: TRBV10-3
cdr3_nt: TGTGCCATCAGTGGGGAGGGCACAGATACGCTGTATTTT
cdr3_aa: CAISGEGTDTLYF

j_call: TRBJ2-7
d_call: -
clone_size: many
v_call: TRBV18
cdr3_nt: TGTGCCAGCTCACCCAGGAGGTTAGGCTACGAGCAGTACTTC
cdr3_aa: CASSPRRLGYEQYF

j_call: TRBJ1-1
d_call: TRBD1
clone_size: few
v_call: TRBV5-1
cdr3_nt: TGCGCCAGCAGCCTAGAGCCGGGACAGAAGAACACTGAAGCTTTCTTT
cdr3_aa: CASSLEPGQKNTEAFF

j_call: TRBJ1-2
d_call: TRBD1
clone_size: many
v_call: TRBV6-5
cdr3_nt: TGTGCCAGCAGTGCGGGACAGGGGCCCTATGGCTACACCTTC
cdr3_aa: CASSAGQGPYGYTF

j_call: TRBJ1-6
d_call: -
clone_size: -
v_call: TRBV6-6
cdr3_nt: TGTGCCAGCAGTTACTGGGAGGAACCCCTCCACTTT
cdr3_aa: CASSYWEEPLHF

j_call: TRBJ1-3
d_call: -
clone_size: -
v_call: TRBV6-2/TRBV6-3
cdr3_nt: TGTGCCAGCAATTGGGGCGTCAGGGGACTTCGCTCTGGAAACACCATATATTTT
cdr3_aa: CASNWGVRGLRSGNTIYF

j_call: TRBJ1-1
d_call: -
clone_size: many
v_call: TRBV7-9
cdr3_nt: TGTGCCAGCAGCTTAAAGAAGATGAACACTGAAGCTTTCTTT
cdr3_aa: CASSLKKMNTEAFF

j_call: TRBJ2-7
d_call: TRBD2
clone_size: -
v_call: TRBV20-1
cdr3_nt: TGCAGTGCTAGCGGGGGGATCTACAATGAGCAGTACTTC
cdr3_aa: CSASGGIYNEQYF

j_call: TRBJ1-1
d_call: -
clone_size: few
v_call: TRBV5-1
cdr3_nt: TGCGCCAGCAGCTTGTATAGGGGGGGAACTGAAGCTTTCTTT
cdr3_aa: CASSLYRGGTEAFF

j_call: TRBJ2-3
d_call: TRBD2
clone_size: few
v_call: TRBV30
cdr3_nt: TGTGCCTGGAAGGGACTAGCGGGGGGGCGGCTCAGCACAGATACGCAGTATTTT
cdr3_aa: CAWKGLAGGRLSTDTQYF

j_call: TRBJ2-3
d_call: -
clone_size: -
v_call: TRBV20-1
cdr3_nt: TGCAGTGCTAGAAGCGTATCCCACACAGATACGCAGTATTTT
cdr3_aa: CSARSVSHTDTQYF

j_call: TRBJ1-3
d_call: -
clone_size: -
v_call: TRBV5-6
cdr3_nt: TGTGTCAGCAGCAAGGCGACCACGAAGCCTGGAAACACCATATATTTT
cdr3_aa: CVSSKATTKPGNTIYF